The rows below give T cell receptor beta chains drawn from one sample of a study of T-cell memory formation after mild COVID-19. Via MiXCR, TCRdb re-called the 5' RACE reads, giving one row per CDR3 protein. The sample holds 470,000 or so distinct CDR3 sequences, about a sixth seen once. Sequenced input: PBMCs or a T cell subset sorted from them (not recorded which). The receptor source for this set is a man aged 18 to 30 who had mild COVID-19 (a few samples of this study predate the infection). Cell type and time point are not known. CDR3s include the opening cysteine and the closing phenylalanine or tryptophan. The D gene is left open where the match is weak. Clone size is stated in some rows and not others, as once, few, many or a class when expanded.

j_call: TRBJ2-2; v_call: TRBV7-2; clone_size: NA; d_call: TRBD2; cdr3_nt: TGTGCCAGCAGCTTAGTCGCTAGCGGGAGGGCCGGGACCGGGGAGCTGTTTTTT; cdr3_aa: CASSLVASGRAGTGELFF
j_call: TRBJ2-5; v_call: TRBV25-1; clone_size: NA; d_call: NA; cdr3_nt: TGTGCCAGCAGTGATTTAGGGGAGACCCAGTACTTC; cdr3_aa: CASSDLGETQYF
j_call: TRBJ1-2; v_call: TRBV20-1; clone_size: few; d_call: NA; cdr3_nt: TGCAGTGCTAGAAGGCGGCAGGGAGGCTATGGCTACACCTTC; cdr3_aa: CSARRRQGGYGYTF
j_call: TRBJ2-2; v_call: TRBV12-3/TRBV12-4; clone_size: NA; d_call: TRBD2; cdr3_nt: TGTGCCAGCAGTCCAAGTAATAGCGGGGTAAACACCGGGGAGCTGTTTTTT; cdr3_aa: CASSPSNSGVNTGELFF
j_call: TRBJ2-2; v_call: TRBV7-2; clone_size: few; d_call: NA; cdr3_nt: TGTGCCAGCAGTTCCAGAGCTTCGAACACCGGGGAGCTGTTTTTT; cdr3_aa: CASSSRASNTGELFF
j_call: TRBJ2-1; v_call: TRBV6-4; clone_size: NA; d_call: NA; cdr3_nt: TGTGCCAGCAGAGAGGACAGTACCTCCTACAATGAGCAGTTCTTC; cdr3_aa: CASREDSTSYNEQFF
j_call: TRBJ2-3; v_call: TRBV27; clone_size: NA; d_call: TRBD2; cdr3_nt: TGTGCCAGCAGGGCAGCTAGCGGGGGGGCAGTAGATACGCAGTATTTT; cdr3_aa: CASRAASGGAVDTQYF
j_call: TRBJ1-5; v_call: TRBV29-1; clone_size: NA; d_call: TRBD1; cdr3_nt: TGCAGCGCGTCACAGGGGTGGCGGGAGCCCCAGCATTTT; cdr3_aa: CSASQGWREPQHF
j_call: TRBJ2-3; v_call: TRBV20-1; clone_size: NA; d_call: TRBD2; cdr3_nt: TGCAGTGGACTGACTAGCGGGGATTTCACAGATACGCAGTATTTT; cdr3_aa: CSGLTSGDFTDTQYF
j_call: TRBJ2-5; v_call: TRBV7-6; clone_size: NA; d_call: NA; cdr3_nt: TGTGCCAGCAGCTTAGAAGACTCCCAAGAGACCCAGTACTTC; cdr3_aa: CASSLEDSQETQYF
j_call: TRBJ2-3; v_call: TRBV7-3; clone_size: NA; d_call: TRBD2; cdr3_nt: TGTGCCAGCAGCGCCACTAGCGTCGCAGATACGCAGTATTTT; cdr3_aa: CASSATSVADTQYF
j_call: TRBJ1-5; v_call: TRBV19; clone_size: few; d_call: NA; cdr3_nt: TGTGCCAGTAGTATGAAAGCTGGGTGGCAGCCCCAGCATTTT; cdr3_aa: CASSMKAGWQPQHF
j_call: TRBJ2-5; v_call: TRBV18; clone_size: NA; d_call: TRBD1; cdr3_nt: TGTGCCAGCTCCCCACCGGCACAGGGGTCTAAAGAGACCCAGTACTTC; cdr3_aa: CASSPPAQGSKETQYF
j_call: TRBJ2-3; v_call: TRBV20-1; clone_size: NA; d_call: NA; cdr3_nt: TGCAGTGCTAGAGATCTGGAGCCAAAGGGCACAGATACGCAGTATTTT; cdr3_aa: CSARDLEPKGTDTQYF
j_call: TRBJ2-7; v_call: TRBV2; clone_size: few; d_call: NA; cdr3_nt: TGTGCCAGCAGTGAATACGGAGGGGGAATATACTACGAGCAGTACTTC; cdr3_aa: CASSEYGGGIYYEQYF
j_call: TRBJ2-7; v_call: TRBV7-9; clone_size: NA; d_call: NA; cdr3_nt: TGTGCCAGCAGCTTTGCCCGGCAGGCCTACGAGCAGTACTTC; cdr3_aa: CASSFARQAYEQYF
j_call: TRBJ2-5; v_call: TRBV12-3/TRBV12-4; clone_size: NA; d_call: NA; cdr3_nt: TGTGCCAGCACCGTGGGAGCCCCCACGGAGACCCAGTACTTC; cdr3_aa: CASTVGAPTETQYF
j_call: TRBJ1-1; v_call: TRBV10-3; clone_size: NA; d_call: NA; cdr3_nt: TGTGCCGCAAGCCCACAGGGGAACACTGAAGCTTTCTTT; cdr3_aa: CAASPQGNTEAFF
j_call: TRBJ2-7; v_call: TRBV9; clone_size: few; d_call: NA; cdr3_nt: TGTGCCAGCAGCCCCCGGGCGAGGACGGCGTCCTACGAGCAGTACTTC; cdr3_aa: CASSPRARTASYEQYF
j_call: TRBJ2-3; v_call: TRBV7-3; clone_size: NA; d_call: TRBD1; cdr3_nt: TGTGCCAGCAGCTTATGGCCGGGACAGGGGACGACAGATACGCAGTATTTT; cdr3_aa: CASSLWPGQGTTDTQYF
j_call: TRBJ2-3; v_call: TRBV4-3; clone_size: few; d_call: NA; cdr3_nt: TGCGCCAGCAGCCAAGATTCACGCAGTGATACGCAGTATTTT; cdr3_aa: CASSQDSRSDTQYF
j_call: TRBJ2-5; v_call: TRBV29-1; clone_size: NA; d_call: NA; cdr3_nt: TGCAGCGTTGAGGATGGAGGGGAGACCCAGTACTTC; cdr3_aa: CSVEDGGETQYF
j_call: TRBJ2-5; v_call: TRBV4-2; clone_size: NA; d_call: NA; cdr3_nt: TGTGCCAGCAGCCAAGTAGCGGCGGAACAAGAGACCCAGTACTTC; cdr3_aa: CASSQVAAEQETQYF
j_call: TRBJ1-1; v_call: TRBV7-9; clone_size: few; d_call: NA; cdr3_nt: TGTGCCAGCAGCCTCGGACGGACAAGGGACACTGAAGCTTTCTTT; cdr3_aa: CASSLGRTRDTEAFF
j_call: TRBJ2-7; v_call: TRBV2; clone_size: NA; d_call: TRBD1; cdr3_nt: TGTGCCAGCAGCATTGGGACAGGGGCTCGGGAGCAGTACTTC; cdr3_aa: CASSIGTGAREQYF
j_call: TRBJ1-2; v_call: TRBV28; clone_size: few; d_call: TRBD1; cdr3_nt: TGTGCCAGCAGCTTGGGAGGGGGCGCCGGATATGGCTACACCTTC; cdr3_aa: CASSLGGGAGYGYTF
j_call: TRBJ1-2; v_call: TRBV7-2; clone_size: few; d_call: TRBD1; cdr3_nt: TGTGCCAGCAGCTTGACAGGGGTGGATGGCTACACCTTC; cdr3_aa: CASSLTGVDGYTF
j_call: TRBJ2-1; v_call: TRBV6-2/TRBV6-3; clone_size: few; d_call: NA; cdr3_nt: TGTGCCAGCAGTTACGGGGCTGGGGGACATGAGCAGTTCTTC; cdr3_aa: CASSYGAGGHEQFF
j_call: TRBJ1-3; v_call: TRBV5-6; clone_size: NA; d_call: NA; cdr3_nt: TGTGCCAGCAGTAGGGGTCTACGAAACACCATATATTTT; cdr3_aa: CASSRGLRNTIYF
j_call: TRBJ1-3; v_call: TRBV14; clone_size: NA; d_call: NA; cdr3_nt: TGTGCCAGCAGCCCGCTCGGGAGTTACTCTGGAAACACCATATATTTT; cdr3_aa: CASSPLGSYSGNTIYF
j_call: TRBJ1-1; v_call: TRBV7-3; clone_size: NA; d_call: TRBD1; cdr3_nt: TGTGCCAGCAGCCCAGACAGGGAAAACACTGAAGCTTTCTTT; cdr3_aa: CASSPDRENTEAFF
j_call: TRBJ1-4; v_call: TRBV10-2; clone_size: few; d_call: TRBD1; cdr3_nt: TGCGCCAGCAGTGCCTCGGGACAGTCAAGGAGTGAAAAACTGTTTTTT; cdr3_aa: CASSASGQSRSEKLFF
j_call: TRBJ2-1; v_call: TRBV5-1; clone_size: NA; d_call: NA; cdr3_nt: TGCGCCAGCAGCTTGGAAGGGGGGTACGATGAGCAGTTCTTC; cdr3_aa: CASSLEGGYDEQFF
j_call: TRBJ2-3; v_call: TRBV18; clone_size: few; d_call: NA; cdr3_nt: TGTGCCAGCTCAGAAGTGACTCGGTCGCCAGATACGCAGTATTTT; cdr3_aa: CASSEVTRSPDTQYF
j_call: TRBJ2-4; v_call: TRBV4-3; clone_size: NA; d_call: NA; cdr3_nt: TGCGCCAGCAGCCAAGAAGGGGATAGGGACATTCAGTACTTC; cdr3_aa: CASSQEGDRDIQYF
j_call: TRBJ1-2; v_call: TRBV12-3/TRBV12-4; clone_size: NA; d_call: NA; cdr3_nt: TGTGCCAGCCTTCGGGAGACAGGCCTCTATGGCTACACCTTC; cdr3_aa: CASLRETGLYGYTF
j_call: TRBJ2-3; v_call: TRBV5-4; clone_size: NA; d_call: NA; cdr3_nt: TGTGCCAGCAGCTTGGTTTGGGGGAACACAGATACGCAGTATTTT; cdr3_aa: CASSLVWGNTDTQYF